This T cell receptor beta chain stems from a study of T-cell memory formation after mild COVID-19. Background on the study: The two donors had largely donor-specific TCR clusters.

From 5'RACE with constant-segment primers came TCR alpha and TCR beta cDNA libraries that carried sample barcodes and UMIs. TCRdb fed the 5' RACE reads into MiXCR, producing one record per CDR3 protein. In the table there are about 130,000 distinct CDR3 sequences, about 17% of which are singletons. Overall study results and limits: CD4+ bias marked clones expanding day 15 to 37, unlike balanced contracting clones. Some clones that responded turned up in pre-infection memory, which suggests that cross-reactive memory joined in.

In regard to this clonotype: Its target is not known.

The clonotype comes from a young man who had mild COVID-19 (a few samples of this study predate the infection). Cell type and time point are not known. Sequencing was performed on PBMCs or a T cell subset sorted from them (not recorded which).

CDR3 region: CASRNTGPYGYTF. The CDR3 nucleotides read TGTGCCAGCAGAAATACGGGGCCCTATGGCTACACCTTC. The V and J genes are TRBV6-6 and TRBJ1-2; D perhaps matches TRBD1 (5 bases). This CDR3 contains 13 residues. Germline lookup yields CDR1 MNHNY and CDR2 SVGAGI (reference sequence). Trimming pared 6 bases from V and 4 bases from J, leaving 12 bases between.